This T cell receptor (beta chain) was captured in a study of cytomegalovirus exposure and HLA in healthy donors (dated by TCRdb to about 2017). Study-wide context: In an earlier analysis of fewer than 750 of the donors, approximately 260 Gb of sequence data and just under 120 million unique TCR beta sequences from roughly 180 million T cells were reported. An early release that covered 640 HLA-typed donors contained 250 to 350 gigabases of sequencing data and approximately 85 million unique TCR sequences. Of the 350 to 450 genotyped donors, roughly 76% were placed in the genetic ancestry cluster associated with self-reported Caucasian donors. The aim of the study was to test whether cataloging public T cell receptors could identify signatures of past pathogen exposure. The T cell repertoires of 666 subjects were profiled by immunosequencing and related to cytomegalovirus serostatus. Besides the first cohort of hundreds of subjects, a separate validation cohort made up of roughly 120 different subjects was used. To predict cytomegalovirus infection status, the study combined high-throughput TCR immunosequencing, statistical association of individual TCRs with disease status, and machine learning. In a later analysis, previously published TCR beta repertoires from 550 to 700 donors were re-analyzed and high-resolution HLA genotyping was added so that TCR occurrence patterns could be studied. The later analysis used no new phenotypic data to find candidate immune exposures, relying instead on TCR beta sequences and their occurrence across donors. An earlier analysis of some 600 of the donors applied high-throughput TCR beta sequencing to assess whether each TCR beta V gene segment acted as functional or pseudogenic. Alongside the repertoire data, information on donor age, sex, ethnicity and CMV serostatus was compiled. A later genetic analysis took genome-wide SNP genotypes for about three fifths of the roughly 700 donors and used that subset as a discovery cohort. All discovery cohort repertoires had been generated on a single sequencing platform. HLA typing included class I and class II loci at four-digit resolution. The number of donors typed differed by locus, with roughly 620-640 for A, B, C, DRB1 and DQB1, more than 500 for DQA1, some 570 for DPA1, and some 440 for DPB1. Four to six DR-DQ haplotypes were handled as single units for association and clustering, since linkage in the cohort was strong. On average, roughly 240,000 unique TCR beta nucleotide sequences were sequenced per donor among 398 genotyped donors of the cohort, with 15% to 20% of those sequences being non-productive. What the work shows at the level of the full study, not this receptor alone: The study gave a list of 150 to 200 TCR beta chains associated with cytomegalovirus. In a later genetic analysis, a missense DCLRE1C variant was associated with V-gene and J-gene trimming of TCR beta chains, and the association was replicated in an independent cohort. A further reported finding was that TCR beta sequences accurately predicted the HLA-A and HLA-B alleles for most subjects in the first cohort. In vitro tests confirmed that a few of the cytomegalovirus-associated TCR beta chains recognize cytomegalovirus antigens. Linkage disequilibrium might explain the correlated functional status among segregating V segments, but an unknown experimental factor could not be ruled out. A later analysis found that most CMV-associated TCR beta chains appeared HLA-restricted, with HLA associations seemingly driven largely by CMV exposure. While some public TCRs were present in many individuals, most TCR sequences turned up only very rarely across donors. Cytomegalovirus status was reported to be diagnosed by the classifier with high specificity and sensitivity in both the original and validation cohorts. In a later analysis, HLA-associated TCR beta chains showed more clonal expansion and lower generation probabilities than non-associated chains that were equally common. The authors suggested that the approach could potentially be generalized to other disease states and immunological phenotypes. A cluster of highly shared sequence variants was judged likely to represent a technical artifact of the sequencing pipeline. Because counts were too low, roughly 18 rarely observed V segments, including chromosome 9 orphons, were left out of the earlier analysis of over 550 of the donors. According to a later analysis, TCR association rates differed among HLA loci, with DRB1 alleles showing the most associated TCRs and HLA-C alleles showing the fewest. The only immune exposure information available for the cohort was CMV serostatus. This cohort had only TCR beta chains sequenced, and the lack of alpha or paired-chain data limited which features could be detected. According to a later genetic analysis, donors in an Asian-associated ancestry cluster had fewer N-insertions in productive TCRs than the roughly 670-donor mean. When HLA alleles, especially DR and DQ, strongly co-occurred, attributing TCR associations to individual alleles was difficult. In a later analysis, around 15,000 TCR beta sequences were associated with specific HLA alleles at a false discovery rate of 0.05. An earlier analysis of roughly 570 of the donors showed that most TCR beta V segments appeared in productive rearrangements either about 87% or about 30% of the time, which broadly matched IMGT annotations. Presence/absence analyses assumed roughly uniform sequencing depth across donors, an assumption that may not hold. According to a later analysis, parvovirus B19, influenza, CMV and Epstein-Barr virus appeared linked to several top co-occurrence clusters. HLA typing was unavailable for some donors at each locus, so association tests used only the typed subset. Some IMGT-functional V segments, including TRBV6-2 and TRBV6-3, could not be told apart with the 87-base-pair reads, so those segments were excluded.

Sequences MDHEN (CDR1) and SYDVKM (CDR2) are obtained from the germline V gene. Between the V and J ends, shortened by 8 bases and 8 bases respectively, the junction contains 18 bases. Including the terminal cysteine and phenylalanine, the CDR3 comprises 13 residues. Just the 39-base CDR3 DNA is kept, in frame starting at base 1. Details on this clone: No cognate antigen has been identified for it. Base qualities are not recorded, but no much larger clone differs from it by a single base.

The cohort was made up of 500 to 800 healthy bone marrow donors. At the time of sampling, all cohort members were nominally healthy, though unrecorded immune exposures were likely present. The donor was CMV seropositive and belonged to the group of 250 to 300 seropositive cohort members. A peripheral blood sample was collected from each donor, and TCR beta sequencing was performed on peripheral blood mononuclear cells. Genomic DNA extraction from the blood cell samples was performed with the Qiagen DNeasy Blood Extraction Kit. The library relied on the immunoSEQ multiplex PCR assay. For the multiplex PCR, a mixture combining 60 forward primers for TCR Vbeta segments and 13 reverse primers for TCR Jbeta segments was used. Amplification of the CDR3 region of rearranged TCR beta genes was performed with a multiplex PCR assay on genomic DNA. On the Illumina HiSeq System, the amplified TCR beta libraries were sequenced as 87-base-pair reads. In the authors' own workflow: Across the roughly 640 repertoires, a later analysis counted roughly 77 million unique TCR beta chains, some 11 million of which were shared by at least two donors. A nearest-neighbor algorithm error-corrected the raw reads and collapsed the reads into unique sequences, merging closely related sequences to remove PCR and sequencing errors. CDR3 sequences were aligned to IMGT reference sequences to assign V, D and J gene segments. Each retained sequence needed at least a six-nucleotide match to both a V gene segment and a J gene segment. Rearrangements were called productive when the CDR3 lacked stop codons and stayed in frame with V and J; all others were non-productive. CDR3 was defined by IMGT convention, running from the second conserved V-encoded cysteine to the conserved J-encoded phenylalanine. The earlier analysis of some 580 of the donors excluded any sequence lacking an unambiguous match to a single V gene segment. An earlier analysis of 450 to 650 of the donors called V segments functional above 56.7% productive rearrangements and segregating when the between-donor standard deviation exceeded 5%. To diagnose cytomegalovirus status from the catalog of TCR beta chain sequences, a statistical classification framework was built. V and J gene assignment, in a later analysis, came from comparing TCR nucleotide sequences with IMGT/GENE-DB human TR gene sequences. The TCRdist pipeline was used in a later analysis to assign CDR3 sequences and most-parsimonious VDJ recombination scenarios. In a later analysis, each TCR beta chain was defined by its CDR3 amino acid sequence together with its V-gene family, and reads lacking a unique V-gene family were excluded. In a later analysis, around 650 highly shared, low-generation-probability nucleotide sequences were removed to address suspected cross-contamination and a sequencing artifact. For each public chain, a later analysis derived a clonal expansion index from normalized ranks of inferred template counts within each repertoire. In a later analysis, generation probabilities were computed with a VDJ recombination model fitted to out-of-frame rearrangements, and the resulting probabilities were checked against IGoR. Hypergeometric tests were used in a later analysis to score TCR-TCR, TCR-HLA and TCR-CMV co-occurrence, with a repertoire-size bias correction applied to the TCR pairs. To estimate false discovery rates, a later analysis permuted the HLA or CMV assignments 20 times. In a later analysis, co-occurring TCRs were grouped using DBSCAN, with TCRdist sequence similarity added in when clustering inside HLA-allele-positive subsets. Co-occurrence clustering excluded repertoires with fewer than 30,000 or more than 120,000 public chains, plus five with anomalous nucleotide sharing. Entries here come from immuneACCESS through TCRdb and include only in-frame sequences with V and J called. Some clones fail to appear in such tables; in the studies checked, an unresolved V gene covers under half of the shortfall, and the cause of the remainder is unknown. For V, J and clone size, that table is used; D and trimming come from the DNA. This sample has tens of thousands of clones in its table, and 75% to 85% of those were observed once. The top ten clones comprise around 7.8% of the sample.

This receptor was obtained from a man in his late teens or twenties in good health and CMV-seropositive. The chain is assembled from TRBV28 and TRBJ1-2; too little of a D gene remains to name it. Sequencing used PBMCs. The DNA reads TGTGCCAGCGCCTTTCTGGAGGGTGAGGGCTACACCTTC. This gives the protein CASAFLEGEGYTF.